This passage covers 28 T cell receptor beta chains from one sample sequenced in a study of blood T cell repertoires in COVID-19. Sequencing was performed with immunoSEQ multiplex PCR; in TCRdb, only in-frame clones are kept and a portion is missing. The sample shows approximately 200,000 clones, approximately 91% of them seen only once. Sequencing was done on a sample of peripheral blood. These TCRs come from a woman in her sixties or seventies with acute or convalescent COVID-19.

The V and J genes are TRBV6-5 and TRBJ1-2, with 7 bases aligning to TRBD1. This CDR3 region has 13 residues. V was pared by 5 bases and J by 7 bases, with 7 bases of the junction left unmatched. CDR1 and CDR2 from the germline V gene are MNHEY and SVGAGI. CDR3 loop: CASSLGQRLGYTF. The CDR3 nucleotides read TGTGCCAGCAGTCTGGGACAGCGGCTTGGCTACACCTTC.

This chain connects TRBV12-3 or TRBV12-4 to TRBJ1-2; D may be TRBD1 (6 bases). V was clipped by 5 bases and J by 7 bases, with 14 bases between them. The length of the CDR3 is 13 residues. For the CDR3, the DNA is TGTGCCAGCAGTCACAACAGGGAGGGTGGCTACACCTTC. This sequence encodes CASSHNREGGYTF.

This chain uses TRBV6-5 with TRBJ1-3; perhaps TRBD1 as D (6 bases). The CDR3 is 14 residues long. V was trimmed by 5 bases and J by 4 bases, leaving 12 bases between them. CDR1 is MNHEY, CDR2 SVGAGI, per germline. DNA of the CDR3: TGTGCCAGCAGTAATACAGGGTTCGGAAACACCATATATTTT. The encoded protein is CASSNTGFGNTIYF.

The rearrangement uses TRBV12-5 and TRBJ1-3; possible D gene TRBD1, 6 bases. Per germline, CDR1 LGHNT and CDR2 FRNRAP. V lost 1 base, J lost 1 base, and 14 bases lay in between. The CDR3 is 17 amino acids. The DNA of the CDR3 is TGTGCTAGTGGTTTGGCCTTTATACAGGGATCTGGAAACACCATATATTTT. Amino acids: CASGLAFIQGSGNTIYF.

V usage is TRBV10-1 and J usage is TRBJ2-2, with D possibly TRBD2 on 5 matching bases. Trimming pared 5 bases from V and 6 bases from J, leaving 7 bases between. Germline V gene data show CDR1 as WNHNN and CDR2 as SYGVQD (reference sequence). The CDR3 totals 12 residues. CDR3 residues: CASSWRAGELFF. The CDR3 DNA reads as TGCGCCAGCAGTTGGCGGGCCGGGGAGCTGTTTTTT.

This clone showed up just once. The CDR3 spells CSASLISFYSNQPQHF. The CDR3 bases are TGCAGTGCTAGTCTGATTAGCTTTTATAGCAATCAGCCCCAGCATTTT. This sequence joins TRBV20-1 and TRBJ1-5; unclear D gene. This CDR3 has 16 residues. Germline loops: CDR1 DFQATT, CDR2 SNEGSKA (reference sequence). Between the trimmed V and J ends, which lost 3 bases and 0 bases, there was a span of 15 bases.

CDR3 region: CASSLSGTSGYNEQFF. CDR3 DNA: TGTGCCAGCAGCCTATCCGGGACTAGCGGTTACAATGAGCAGTTCTTC. The V call is TRBV7-2, the J call TRBJ2-1, with 11 bases that match TRBD2. Germline loops: CDR1 SGHTA, CDR2 FQGNSA. The CDR3 is made up of 16 amino acids. J lost 4 bases, V lost 5 bases, and 7 bases had no gene match.

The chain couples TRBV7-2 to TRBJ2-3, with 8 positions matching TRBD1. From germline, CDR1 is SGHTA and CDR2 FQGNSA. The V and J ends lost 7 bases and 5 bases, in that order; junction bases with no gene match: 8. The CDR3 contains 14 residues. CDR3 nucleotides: TGTGCCAGCACTAAAGACAGGGGTGGAGATACGCAGTATTTT. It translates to CASTKDRGGDTQYF.

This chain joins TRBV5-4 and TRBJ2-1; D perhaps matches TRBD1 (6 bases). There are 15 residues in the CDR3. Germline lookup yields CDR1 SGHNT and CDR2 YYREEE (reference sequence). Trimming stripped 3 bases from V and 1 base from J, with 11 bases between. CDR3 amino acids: CASSSRQGSYNEQFF. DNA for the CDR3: TGTGCCAGCAGCTCCCGCCAGGGGTCCTACAATGAGCAGTTCTTC.

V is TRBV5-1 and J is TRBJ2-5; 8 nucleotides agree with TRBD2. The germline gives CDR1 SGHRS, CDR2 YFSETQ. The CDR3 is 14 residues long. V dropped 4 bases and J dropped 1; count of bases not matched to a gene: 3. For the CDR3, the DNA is TGCGCCAGCAGCGGTAGCGGGACCCAAGAGACCCAGTACTTC. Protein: CASSGSGTQETQYF.

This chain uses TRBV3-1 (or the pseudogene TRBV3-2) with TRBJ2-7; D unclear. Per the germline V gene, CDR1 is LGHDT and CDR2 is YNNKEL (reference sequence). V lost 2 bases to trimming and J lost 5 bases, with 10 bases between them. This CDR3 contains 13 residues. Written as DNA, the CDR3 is TGTGCCAGCAGCCAATTGTTGGGCGACGAGCAGTACTTC. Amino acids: CASSQLLGDEQYF.

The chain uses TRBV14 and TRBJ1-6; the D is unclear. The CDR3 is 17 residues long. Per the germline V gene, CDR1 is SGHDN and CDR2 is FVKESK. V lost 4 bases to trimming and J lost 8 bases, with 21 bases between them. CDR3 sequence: CASSRVFGFAVHSPLHF. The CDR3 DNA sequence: TGTGCCAGCAGCCGAGTTTTTGGTTTTGCGGTGCATTCACCCCTCCACTTT.

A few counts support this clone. The CDR3 DNA follows: TGTGCCAGCACCGACCCCCGTGAGGGTGTCACTAACACCGGGGAGCTGTTTTTT. It encodes CASTDPREGVTNTGELFF. The rearrangement links TRBV2 to TRBJ2-2, with D maybe TRBD2 (5 bases). Germline CDR1 and CDR2: SNHLY and FYNNEI. Deletions cut 7 bases from V and 2 bases from J, with 23 bases between. CDR3 length equals 18 residues.

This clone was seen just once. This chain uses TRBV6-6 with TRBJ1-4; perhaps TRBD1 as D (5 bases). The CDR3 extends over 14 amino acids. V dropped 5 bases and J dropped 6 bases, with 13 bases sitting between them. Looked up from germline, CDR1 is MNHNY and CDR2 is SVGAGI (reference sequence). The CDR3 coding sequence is TGTGCCAGCAGTCGATCCAGGGTGGATGAAAAACTGTTTTTT. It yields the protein CASSRSRVDEKLFF.

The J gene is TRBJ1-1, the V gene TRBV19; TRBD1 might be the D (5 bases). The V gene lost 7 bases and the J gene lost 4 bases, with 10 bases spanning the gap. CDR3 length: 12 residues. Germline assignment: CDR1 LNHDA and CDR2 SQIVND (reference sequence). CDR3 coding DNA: TGTGCCAGTAATCAGGGAAGCACTGAAGCTTTCTTT. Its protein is CASNQGSTEAFF.

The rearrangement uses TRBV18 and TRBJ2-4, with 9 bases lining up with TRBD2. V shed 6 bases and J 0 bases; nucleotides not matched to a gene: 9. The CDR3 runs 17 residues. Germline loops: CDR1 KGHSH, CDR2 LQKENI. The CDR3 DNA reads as TGTGCCAGCTCGACGGTAGCGGGAGTCGCAGCCAAAAACATTCAGTACTTC. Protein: CASSTVAGVAAKNIQYF.

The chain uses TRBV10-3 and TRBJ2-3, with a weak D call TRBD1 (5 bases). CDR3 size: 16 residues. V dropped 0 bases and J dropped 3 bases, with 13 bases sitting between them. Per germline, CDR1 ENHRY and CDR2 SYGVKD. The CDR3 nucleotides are TGTGCCATCAGTGAGTCGGGGCGCGTCGGGACAGATACGCAGTATTTT. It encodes CAISESGRVGTDTQYF.

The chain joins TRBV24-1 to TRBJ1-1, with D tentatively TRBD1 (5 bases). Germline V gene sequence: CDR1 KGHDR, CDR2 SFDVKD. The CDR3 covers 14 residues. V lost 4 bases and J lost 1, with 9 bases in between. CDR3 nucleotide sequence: TGTGCCACCAGTGACGCTGACAGGAACACTGAAGCTTTCTTT. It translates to CATSDADRNTEAFF.

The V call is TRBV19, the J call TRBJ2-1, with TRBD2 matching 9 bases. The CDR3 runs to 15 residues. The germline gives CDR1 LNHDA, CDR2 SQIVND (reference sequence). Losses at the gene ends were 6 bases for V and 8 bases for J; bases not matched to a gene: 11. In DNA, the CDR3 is TGTGCCAGTAGCCGGGTGGCGGGGGGGCCCGATGAGCAGTTCTTC. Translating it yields CASSRVAGGPDEQFF.

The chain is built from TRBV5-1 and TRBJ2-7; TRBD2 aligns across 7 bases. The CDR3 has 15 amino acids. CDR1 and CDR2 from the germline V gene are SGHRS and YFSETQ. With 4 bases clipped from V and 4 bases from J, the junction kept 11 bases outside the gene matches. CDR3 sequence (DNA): TGCGCCAGCAGCACGGGACGGGCCGGGGGGTACGAGCAGTACTTC. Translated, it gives CASSTGRAGGYEQYF.

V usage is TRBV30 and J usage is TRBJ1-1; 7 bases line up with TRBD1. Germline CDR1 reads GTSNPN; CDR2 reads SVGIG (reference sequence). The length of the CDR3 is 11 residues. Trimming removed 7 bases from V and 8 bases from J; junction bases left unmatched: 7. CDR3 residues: CAFSRGDEAFF. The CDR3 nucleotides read TGTGCCTTCAGCAGGGGGGACGAAGCTTTCTTT.

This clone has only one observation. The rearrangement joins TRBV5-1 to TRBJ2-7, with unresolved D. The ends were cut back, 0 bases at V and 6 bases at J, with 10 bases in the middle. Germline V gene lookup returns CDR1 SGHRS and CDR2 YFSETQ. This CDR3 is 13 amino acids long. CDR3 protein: CASSLGRVSEQYF. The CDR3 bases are TGCGCCAGCAGCTTGGGCCGGGTATCCGAGCAGTACTTC.

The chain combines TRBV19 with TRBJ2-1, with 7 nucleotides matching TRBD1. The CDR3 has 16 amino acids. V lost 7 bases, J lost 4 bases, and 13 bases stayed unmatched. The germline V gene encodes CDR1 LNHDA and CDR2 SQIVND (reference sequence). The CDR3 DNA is TGTGCCAGTACCCGACAGGGCAGAGGTCAGTACAATGAGCAGTTCTTC. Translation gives CASTRQGRGQYNEQFF.

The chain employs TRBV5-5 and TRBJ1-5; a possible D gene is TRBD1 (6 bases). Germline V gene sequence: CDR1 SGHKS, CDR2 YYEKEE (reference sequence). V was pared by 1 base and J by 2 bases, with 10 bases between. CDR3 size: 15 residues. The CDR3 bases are TGTGCCAGCAGCTTGTATTCAGGGGGCAATCAGCCCCAGCATTTT. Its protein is CASSLYSGGNQPQHF.

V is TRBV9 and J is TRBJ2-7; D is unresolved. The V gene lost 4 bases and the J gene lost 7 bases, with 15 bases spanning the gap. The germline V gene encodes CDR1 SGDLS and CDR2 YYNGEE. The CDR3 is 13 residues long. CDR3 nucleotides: TGTGCCAGCAGCCCCGGGTCGTTTGGAGAGCAGTACTTC. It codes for CASSPGSFGEQYF.

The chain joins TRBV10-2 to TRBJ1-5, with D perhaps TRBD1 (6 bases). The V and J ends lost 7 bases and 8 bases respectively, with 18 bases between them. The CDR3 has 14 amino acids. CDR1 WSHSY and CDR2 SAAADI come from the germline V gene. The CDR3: CASTDDGTGKPQHF. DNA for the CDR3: TGCGCCAGCACGGACGATGGCACAGGGAAGCCCCAGCATTTT.

The CDR3 DNA reads as TGTGCCAGCAGAGCGGGAGGGTTCCAAGAGACCCAGTACTTC. It is translated as CASRAGGFQETQYF. V and J are TRBV3-1 (or the pseudogene TRBV3-2) and TRBJ2-5, with TRBD2 matching over 10 bases. The CDR3 is made up of 14 amino acids. Germline values: CDR1 LGHDT, CDR2 YNNKEL (reference sequence). The V segment lost 6 bases and the J segment 1 base; nucleotides outside the gene matches: 2.

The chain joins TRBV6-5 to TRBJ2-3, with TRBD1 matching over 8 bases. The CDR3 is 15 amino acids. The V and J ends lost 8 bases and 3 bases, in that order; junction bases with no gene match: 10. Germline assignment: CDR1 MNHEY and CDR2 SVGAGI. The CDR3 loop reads CASGARDRLTDTQYF. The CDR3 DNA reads TGTGCCAGCGGGGCCCGGGACAGGCTAACAGATACGCAGTATTTT.